This T cell receptor beta chain was documented in a study of control samples from healthy donors and cancer patients. From germline, CDR1 is DFQATT and CDR2 SNEGSKA (reference sequence). Trimming stripped 3 bases from V and 4 bases from J, with 12 bases between. CDR3 length: 13 residues. Sequenced by immunoSEQ multiplex PCR; TCRdb stores in-frame clones only, minus some. The sample carries around 90,000 clones, around nine tenths recorded once. This TCR derives from a man aged 25-45 years in good health. V is TRBV20-1 and J is TRBJ1-1, with D tentatively TRBD1 (5 bases). Sample: blood. CDR3 region: CSASPEGTTEAFF. The CDR3, as DNA: TGCAGTGCTAGTCCGGAGGGGACCACTGAAGCTTTCTTT.